The present TCR beta chain was sequenced within a study of blood T cell repertoires in COVID-19. Categorization into cohorts depended on clinical history that participants reported. How the authors handled the data: Reference gene primer amplification in the assay estimated nucleated cell counts. The data were produced by immunoSEQ multiplex PCR, yet TCRdb's version contains in-frame clones alone and is incomplete. V and J calls and clone size are those listed in that table; D and trimming were worked out from the DNA. This sample has about 200,000 clones, with around 89% found just once. This TCR derives from a young man who had recovered from COVID-19. Material for sequencing was PBMCs or T cells enriched from blood (not recorded which).

The CDR3 region is CASSLGREREQYF. The CDR3 nucleotides read TGTGCCAGCAGCTTAGGGCGGGAGCGGGAGCAGTACTTC. The chain employs TRBV7-2 and TRBJ2-7; 7 bases are shared with TRBD2. The CDR3 spans 13 residues. Trimming removed 1 base from V and 7 bases from J; junction bases left unmatched: 4. Germline V lookup: CDR1 SGHTA, CDR2 FQGNSA. The variable domain in full, completed from reference TRBV7-2 and TRBJ2-7, reads GAGVSQSPSNKVTEKGKDVELRCDPISGHTALYWYRQSLGQGLEFLIYFQGNSAPDKSGLPSDRFSAERTGGSVSTLTIQRTQQEDSAVYLCASSLGREREQYFGPGTRLTVT.